A single sample is the source of the 8 T cell receptor beta chains below, sequenced in a study of blood T cell repertoires in COVID-19. Sequenced by immunoSEQ multiplex PCR; TCRdb stores in-frame clones only, minus some. The sample records about 300,000 clones, about nine tenths being singletons. Sequencing used peripheral blood. These receptor sequences come from a woman in her twenties or thirties with COVID-19, enrolled during active disease.

The chain recombines TRBV7-2 with TRBJ2-1; 7 nucleotides align to TRBD1. V lost 5 bases to trimming and J lost 9 bases; unmatched junction nucleotides: 10. Per germline, CDR1 SGHTA and CDR2 FQGNSA. The CDR3 spans 14 residues. CDR3 DNA sequence: TGTGCCAGCAGCCCCTCAACAGGGGTCGGTGAGCAGTTCTTC. Translating gives CASSPSTGVGEQFF.

This chain joins TRBV6-6 and TRBJ1-1; perhaps TRBD1 as D (5 bases). The CDR3 totals 13 residues. Trimming shortened V by 6 bases and J by 1 base, and 9 bases separated the two germline ends. The germline gives CDR1 MNHNY, CDR2 SVGAGI (reference sequence). The DNA of the CDR3 is TGTGCCAGCAGGCGGCAGGGGAACACTGAAGCTTTCTTT. Translated, it gives CASRRQGNTEAFF.

The CDR3 DNA sequence: TGTGCCAGCAGGTGGGGGGGTTCTCAGGGCTACACCTTC. It yields the protein CASRWGGSQGYTF. This sequence joins TRBV2 and TRBJ1-2, with D possibly TRBD1 on 5 matching bases. The V and J ends lost 6 bases and 8 bases respectively, with 16 bases between them. From germline, CDR1 is SNHLY and CDR2 FYNNEI. The CDR3 has 13 residues.

The chain couples TRBV18 to TRBJ2-7; possible D gene TRBD1, 5 bases. Germline V CDR1 and CDR2: KGHSH, LQKENI. This CDR3 spans 13 amino acids. Trimming cost V 1 base and J 4 bases, with 8 bases left between them. The CDR3 sequence: CASSPRREYEQYV. The CDR3 DNA follows: TGTGCCAGCTCACCACGCAGGGAATACGAGCAGTACGTC.

The rearrangement uses TRBV2 and TRBJ1-6; D call uncertain. Germline CDR1 reads SNHLY; CDR2 reads FYNNEI. This CDR3 is 13 amino acids long. V dropped 7 bases and J dropped 10 bases, with 14 bases sitting between them. CDR3 coding DNA: TGTGCCAGCAATGGAGAGCTGCACTCACCCCTCCACTTT. Translating gives CASNGELHSPLHF.

This chain connects TRBV10-3 to TRBJ2-3, with D possibly matching TRBD2 (7 bases). CDR1 ENHRY and CDR2 SYGVKD come from the germline V gene. The CDR3 consists of 14 residues. V lost 8 bases and J 3 bases, leaving 15 bases between the germline ends. The CDR3 loop reads CAIWGGGGTDTQYF. CDR3 DNA sequence: TGTGCCATCTGGGGCGGGGGCGGAACAGATACGCAGTATTTT.

The chain recombines TRBV30 with TRBJ1-2; D not resolved. CDR1 and CDR2 (germline): GTSNPN, SVGIG (reference sequence). This CDR3 contains 13 residues. Deletions cut 0 bases from V and 1 base from J, with 6 bases between. The CDR3 here is CAWSVNSNYGYTF. Written as DNA, the CDR3 is TGTGCCTGGAGTGTAAACAGTAACTATGGCTACACCTTC.

The gene calls are TRBV3-1 (or the pseudogene TRBV3-2) and TRBJ1-2, with 7 positions matching TRBD1. With 0 bases clipped from V and 5 bases from J, the junction kept 15 bases outside the gene matches. From germline, CDR1 is LGHDT and CDR2 YNNKEL (reference sequence). CDR3 length: 18 residues. The CDR3 here is CASSQDLAGGRIRYGYTF. The CDR3 DNA sequence: TGTGCCAGCAGCCAAGATCTTGCAGGGGGAAGAATTCGGTATGGCTACACCTTC.